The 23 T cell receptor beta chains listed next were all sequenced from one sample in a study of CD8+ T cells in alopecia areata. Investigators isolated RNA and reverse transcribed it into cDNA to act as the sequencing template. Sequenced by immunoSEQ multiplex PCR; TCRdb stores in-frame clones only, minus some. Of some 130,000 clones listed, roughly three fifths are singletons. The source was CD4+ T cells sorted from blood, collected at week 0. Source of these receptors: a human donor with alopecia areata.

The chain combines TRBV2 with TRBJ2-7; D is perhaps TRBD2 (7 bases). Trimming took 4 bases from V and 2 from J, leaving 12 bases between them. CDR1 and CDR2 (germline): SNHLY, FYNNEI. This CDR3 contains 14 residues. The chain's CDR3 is CASSAQGTTYEQYF. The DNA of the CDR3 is TGTGCCAGCAGTGCCCAGGGGACTACCTACGAGCAGTACTTC.

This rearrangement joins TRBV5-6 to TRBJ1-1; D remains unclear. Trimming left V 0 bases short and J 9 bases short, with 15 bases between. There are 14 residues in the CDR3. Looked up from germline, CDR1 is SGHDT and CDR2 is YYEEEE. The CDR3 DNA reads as TGTGCCAGCAGCTTGGACCGGCAGTTGTACCAAGCTTTCTTT. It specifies CASSLDRQLYQAFF.

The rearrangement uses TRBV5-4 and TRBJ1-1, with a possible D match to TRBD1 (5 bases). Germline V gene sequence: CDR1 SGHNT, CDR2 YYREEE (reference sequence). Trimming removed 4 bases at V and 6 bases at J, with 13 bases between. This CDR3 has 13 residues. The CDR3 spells CASSLREGAEAFF. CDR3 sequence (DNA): TGTGCCAGCAGCCTCAGGGAGGGCGCTGAAGCTTTCTTT.

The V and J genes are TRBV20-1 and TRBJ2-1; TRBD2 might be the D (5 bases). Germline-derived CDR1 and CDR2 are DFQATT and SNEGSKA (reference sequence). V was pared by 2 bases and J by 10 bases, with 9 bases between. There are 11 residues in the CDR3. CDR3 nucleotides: TGCAGTGCTAGAAGCTCTAGCGAGCAGTTCTTC. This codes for CSARSSSEQFF.

The DNA for the CDR3 is TGTGCCAGCAGTGTCCGAGGGCTAAACTATGGCTACACCTTC. Translation: CASSVRGLNYGYTF. The V and J genes are TRBV2 and TRBJ1-2; D is undetermined. This CDR3 is 14 amino acids long. The V end was cut by 4 bases, the J end by 2 bases, with 11 bases between. From germline, CDR1 is SNHLY and CDR2 FYNNEI.

DNA of the CDR3: TGTCGGGGCAGGGTGGGTACTGAAGCTTTCTTT. Translated: CRGRVGTEAFF. This chain connects TRBV30 to TRBJ1-1, with a tentative D call TRBD1 (5 bases). Germline assignment: CDR1 GTSNPN and CDR2 SVGIG (reference sequence). The CDR3 extends over 11 amino acids.

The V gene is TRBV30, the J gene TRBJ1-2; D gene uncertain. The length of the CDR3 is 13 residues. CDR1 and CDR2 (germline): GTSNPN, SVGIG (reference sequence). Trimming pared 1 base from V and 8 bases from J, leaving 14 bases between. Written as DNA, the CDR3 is TGTGCCTGGAGTGAAAACACCGGATACGGCTACACCTTC. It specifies CAWSENTGYGYTF.

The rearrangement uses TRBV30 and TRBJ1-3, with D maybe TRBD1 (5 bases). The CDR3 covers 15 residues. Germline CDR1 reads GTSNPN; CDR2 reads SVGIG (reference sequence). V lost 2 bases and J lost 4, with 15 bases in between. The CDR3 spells CAWSPIAGSGNTIYF. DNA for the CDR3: TGTGCCTGGAGTCCCATTGCAGGGTCAGGAAACACCATATATTTT.

The CDR3 protein is CASSRGQGQGEQYF. The CDR3 DNA is TGTGCCAGCAGCCGCGGACAGGGCCAGGGGGAGCAGTACTTC. The rearrangement uses TRBV7-3 and TRBJ2-7; 8 bases map to TRBD1. CDR3 length equals 14 residues. Losses at the gene ends were 5 bases for V and 7 bases for J; bases not matched to a gene: 10. From germline, CDR1 is SGHTA and CDR2 FQGTGA.

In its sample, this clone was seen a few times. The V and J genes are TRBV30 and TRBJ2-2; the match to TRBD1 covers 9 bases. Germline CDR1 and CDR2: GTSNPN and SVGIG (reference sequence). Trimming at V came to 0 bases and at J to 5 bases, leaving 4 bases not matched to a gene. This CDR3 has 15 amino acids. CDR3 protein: CAWSVLDRGTGELFF. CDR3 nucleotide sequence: TGTGCCTGGAGTGTACTGGACAGGGGAACCGGGGAGCTGTTTTTT.

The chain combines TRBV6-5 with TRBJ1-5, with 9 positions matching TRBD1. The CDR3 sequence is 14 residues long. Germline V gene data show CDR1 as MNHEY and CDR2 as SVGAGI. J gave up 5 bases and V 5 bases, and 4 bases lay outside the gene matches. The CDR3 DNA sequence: TGTGCCAGCAGTGCCGGGACAGGGTATCAGCCCCAGCATTTT. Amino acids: CASSAGTGYQPQHF.

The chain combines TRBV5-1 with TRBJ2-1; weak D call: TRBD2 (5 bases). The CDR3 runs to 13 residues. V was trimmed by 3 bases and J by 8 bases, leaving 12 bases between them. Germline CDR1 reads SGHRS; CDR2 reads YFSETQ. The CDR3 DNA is TGCGCCAGCAGCTCACTAGTTTCGGATGAGCAGTTCTTC. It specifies CASSSLVSDEQFF.

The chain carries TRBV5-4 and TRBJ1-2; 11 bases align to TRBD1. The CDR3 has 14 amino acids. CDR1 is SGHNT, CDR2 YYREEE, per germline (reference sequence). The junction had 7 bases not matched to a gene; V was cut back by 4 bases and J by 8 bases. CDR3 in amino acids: CASSTGQGARGYTF. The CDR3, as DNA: TGTGCCAGCAGCACCGGACAGGGGGCGCGAGGCTACACCTTC.

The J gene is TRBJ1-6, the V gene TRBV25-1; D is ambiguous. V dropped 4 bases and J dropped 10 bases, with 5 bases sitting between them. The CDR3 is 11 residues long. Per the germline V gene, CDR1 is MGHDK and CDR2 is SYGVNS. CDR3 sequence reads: CASSAGSPLHF. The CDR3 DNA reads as TGTGCCAGCAGTGCAGGATCACCCCTCCACTTT.

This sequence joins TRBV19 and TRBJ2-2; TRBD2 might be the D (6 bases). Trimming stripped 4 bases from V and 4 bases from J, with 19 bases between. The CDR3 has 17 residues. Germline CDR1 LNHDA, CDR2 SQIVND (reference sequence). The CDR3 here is CASSTPRGGARTGELFF. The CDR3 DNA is TGTGCCAGTAGTACCCCTCGTGGAGGGGCTCGCACCGGGGAGCTGTTTTTT. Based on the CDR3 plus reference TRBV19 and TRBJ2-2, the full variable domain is DGGITQSPKYLFRKEGQNVTLSCEQNLNHDAMYWYRQDPGQGLRLIYYSQIVNDFQKGDIAEGYSVSREKKESFPLTVTSAQKNPTAFYLCASSTPRGGARTGELFFGEGSRLTVL.

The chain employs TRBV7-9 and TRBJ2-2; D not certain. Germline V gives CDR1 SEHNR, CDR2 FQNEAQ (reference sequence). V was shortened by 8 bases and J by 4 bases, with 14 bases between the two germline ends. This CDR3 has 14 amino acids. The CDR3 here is CASGAPVRTGELFF. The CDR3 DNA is TGTGCCAGCGGAGCACCGGTCCGCACCGGGGAGCTGTTTTTT.

CDR3: CASSPKVGLKTQYF. In nucleotides, the CDR3 is TGCGCCAGCAGCCCCAAAGTGGGTCTGAAGACCCAGTACTTC. V is TRBV4-3 and J is TRBJ2-5; D gene unclear. Trimming shortened V by 4 bases and J by 6 bases, and 15 bases separated the two germline ends. CDR3 length equals 14 residues. The germline V gene encodes CDR1 LGHNA and CDR2 YSLEER.

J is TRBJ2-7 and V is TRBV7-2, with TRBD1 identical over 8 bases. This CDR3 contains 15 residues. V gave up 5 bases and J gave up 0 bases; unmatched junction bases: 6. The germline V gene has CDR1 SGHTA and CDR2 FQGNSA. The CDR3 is CASSQGQGSSYEQYF. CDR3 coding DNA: TGTGCCAGCAGCCAAGGACAGGGTAGCTCCTACGAGCAGTACTTC.

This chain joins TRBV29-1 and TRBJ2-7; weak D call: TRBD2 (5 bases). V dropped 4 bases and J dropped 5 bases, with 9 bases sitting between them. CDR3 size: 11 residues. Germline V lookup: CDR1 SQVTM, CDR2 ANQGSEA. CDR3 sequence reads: CSVGVLDEQYF. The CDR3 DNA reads TGCAGCGTTGGGGTACTAGACGAGCAGTACTTC.

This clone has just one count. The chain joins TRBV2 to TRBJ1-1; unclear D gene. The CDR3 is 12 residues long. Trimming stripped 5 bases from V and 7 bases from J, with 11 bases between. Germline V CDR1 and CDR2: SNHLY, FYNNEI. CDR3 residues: CASSHGGIEAFF. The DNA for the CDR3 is TGTGCCAGCAGTCACGGAGGTATTGAAGCTTTCTTT. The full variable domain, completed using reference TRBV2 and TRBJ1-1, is EPEVTQTPSHQVTQMGQEVILRCVPISNHLYFYWYRQILGQKVEFLVSFYNNEISEKSEIFDDQFSVERPDGSNFTLKIRSTKLEDSAMYFCASSHGGIEAFFGQGTRLTVV.

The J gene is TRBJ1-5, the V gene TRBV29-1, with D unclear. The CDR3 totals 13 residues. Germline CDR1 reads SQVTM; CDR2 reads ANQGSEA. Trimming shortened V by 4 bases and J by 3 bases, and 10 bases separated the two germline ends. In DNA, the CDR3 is TGCAGCGTTGCTCCAGGCACCAATCAGCCCCAGCATTTT. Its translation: CSVAPGTNQPQHF.

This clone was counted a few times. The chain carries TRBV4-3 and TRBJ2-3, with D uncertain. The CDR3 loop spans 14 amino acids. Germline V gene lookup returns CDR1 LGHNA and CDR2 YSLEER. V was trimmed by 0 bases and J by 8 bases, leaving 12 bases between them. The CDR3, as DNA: TGCGCCAGCAGCCAAGATAAGGTGGGCCGTACGCAGTATTTT. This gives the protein CASSQDKVGRTQYF.

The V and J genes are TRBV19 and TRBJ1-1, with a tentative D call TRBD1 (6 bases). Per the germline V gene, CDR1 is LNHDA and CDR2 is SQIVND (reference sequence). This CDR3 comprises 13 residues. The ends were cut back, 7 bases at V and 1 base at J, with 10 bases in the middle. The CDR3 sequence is CASKGHSNTEAFF. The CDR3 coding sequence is TGTGCCAGTAAGGGACATTCGAACACTGAAGCTTTCTTT. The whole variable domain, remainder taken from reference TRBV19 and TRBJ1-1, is DGGITQSPKYLFRKEGQNVTLSCEQNLNHDAMYWYRQDPGQGLRLIYYSQIVNDFQKGDIAEGYSVSREKKESFPLTVTSAQKNPTAFYLCASKGHSNTEAFFGQGTRLTVV.